This T cell receptor (beta chain) comes out of a study of cytomegalovirus exposure and HLA in healthy donors. Study findings and constraints: The study recorded 164 TCR beta chains that were cytomegalovirus-associated. Most observed TCR sequences were rare, whereas some public TCRs were detected in many donors.

PCR involved 60 Vbeta and 13 Jbeta primers. Here immunoSEQ multiplex PCR was the method, and the copy in TCRdb shows in-frame clones only, minus some. The table lists approximately 47,000 clones. Regarding this clone: What it binds is not known.

The receptor's source is a male donor in good health and CMV-seronegative. The sequenced sample was PBMCs.

In nucleotides, the CDR3 is TGTGCCAGCAGCCTGGGACTAGCGGCCCTCTCCTACGAGCAGTACTTC. This gives the protein CASSLGLAALSYEQYF. The genes are TRBV5-4 and TRBJ2-7; TRBD2 aligns across 11 bases. V shed 4 bases, J shed 0 bases, and the junction held 6 bases outside the gene matches. CDR1 and CDR2 (germline): SGHNT, YYREEE (reference sequence). The CDR3 extends over 16 amino acids.